This T cell receptor beta chain stems from a study of blood T cell repertoires in COVID-19. Germline V gene lookup returns CDR1 SGHVS and CDR2 FQNEAQ. The CDR3 runs to 16 residues. With V trimmed by 0 bases and J by 5 bases, 9 bases remained unmatched. TCRdb's table, derived via immunoSEQ multiplex PCR, lists solely in-frame clones and lacks some. This repertoire shows around 100,000 clones, 91% found once; its top ten account for around 2.1%. This sequence was found in a man in his fifties or sixties with active COVID-19. Material for sequencing was peripheral blood. V gene TRBV7-8 combines with J gene TRBJ2-7, with TRBD2 identical over 8 bases. The DNA for the CDR3 is TGTGCCAGCAGCTTAGCGCCAAGCGGGGGCCCCCACGAGCAGTACTTC. It encodes CASSLAPSGGPHEQYF.